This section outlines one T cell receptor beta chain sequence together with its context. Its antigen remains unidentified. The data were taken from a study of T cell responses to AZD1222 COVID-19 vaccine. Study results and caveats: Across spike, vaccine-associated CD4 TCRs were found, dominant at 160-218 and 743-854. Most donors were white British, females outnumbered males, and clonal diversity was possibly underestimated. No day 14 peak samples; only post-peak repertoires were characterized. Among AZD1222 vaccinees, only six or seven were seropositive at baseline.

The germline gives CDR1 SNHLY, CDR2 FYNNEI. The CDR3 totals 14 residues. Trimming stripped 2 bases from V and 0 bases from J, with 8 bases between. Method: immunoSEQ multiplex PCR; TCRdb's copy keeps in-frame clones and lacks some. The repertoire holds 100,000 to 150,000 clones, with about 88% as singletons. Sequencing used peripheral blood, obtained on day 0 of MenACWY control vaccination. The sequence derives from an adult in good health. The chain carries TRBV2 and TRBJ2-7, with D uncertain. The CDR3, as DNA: TGTGCCAGCAGTGAAAGTCAGGTCTCCTACGAGCAGTACTTC. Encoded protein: CASSESQVSYEQYF.